This T cell receptor beta chain was sequenced during a study of vaccination effects on CD4 cells after COVID-19. Turning to the study itself: Sampling occurred a median 72 days post second dose, range 14 to 241. Findings and caveats of the study: The study found marked clonal contraction of infection- and vaccine-induced clones late after vaccination.

Using immunoSEQ multiplex PCR, the repertoire was profiled, and TCRdb retains in-frame clones only, with some absent. The profile shows under 50,000 clones, roughly 79% of them singletons. V lost 4 bases to trimming and J lost 0 bases, with 16 bases between them. The CDR3 has 16 amino acids. Germline V gene lookup returns CDR1 SGHTS and CDR2 YDEGEE. This clone was observed once. What it binds is not known. Expansion of antigen-specific CD4+ T cells with viral peptide pools was carried out by the ViraFEST assay before sequencing. Upon completion of about 10 days in culture, CD4+ T cells were isolated. Participants each got two BNT162b2 or mRNA-1273 vaccine doses. Vaccinees lacked prior SARS-CoV-2 infection and tested negative for nucleocapsid antibodies. About 2.2 million PBMC per well were cultured with approximately 9 IU/ml IL-2 and about 9.8 ug/ml peptides.

The V call is TRBV5-8, the J call TRBJ1-1; no firm D call. Specimen: CD4+ T cells from PBMCs cultured with HCoV-NL63 spike peptides, collected after COVID-19 vaccination. The clonotype was recovered from a human donor who received a COVID-19 vaccine. Some clones in this sample may be carry-over from other donors' samples. The CDR3 nucleotides are TGTGCCAGCAGCAGTTGGAACTGGAGGGTGAACACTGAAGCTTTCTTT. This gives the protein CASSSWNWRVNTEAFF.